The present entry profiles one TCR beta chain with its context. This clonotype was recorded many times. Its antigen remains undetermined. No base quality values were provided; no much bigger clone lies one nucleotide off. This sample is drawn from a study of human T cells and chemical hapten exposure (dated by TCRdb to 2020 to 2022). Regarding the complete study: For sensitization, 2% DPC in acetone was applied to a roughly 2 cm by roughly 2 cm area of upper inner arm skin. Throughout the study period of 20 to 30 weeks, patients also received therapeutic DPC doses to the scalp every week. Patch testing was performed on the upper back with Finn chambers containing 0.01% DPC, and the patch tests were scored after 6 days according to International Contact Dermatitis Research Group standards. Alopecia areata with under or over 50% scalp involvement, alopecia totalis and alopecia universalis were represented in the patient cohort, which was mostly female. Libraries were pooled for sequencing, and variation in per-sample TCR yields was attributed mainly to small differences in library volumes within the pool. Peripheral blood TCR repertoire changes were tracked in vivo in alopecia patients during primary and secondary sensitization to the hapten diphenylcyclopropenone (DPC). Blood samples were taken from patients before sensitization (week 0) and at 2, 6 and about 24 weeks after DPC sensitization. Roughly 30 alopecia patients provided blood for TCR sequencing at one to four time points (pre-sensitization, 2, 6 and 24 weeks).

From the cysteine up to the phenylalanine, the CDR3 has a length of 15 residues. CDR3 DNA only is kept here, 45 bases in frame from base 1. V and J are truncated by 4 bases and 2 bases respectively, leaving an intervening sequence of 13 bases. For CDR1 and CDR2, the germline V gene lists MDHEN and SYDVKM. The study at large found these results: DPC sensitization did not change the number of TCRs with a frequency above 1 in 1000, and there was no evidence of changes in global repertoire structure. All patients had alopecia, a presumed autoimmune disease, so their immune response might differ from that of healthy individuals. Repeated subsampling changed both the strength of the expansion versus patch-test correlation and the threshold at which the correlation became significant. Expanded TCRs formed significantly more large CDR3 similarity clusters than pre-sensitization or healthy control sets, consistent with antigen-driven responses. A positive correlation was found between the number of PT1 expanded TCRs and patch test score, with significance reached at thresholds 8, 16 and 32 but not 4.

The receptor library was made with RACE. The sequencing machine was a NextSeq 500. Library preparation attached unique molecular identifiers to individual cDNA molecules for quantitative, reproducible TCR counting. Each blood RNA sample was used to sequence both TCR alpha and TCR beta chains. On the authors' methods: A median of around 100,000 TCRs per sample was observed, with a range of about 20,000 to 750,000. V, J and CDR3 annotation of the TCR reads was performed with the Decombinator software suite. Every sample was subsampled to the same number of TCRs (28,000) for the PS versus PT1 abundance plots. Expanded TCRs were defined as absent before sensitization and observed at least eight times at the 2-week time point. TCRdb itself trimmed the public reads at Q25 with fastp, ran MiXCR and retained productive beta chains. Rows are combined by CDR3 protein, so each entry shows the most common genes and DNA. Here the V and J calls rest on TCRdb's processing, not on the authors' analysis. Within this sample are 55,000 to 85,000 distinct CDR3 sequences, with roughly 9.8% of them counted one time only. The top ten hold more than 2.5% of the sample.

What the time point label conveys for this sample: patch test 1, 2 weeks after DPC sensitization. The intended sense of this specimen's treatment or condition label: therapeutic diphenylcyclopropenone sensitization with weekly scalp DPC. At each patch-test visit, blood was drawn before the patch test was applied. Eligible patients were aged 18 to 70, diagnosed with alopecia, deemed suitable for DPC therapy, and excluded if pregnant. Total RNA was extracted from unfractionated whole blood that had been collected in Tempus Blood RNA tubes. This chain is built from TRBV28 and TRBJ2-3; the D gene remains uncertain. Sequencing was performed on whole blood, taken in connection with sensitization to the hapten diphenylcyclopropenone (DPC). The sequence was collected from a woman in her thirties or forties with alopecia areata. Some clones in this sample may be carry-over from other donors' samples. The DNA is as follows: TGTGCCAGCAGTTCCCCGCTCGCCGCCACAGATACGCAGTATTTT. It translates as CASSSPLAATDTQYF.